The 18 T cell receptor beta chains in this list originate from one sample, sequenced in a study of OX40 agonist ivuxolimab in advanced cancers. Using immunoSEQ multiplex PCR, the repertoire was profiled, and TCRdb retains in-frame clones only, with some absent. The sample holds roughly 80,000 clones, roughly 85% seen once. Sample: CD4+ or CD8+ T cells sorted from blood, taken in a trial of the OX40 agonist ivuxolimab. Every receptor here comes from an adult with an advanced solid tumor such as melanoma, head and neck, liver or kidney cancer.

The chain links TRBV5-1 to TRBJ1-1; 7 bases match TRBD1. There are 14 residues in the CDR3. Trimming at V came to 0 bases and at J to 3 bases, leaving 2 bases not matched to a gene. Germline-derived CDR1 and CDR2 are SGHRS and YFSETQ. CDR3 DNA sequence: TGCGCCAGCAGCTTGGACAGGGGAGACACTGAAGCTTTCTTT. It codes for CASSLDRGDTEAFF.

V and J are TRBV9 and TRBJ2-7; 8 bases map to TRBD2. The CDR3 has 15 amino acids. Germline V gene data show CDR1 as SGDLS and CDR2 as YYNGEE. Trimming at V came to 1 base and at J to 0 bases, leaving 3 bases not matched to a gene. The CDR3 coding sequence is TGTGCCAGCAGCGTAAGCGGGACTAGCTCCTACGAGCAGTACTTC. Amino acids: CASSVSGTSSYEQYF.

V and J are TRBV6-5 and TRBJ1-2; D unresolved. The CDR3 runs 13 residues. V was cut by 6 bases and J by 3 bases, with 11 bases left in between. The germline CDR1 and CDR2 sequences are MNHEY and SVGAGI. The CDR3 sequence is CASSIIRDYGYTF. The CDR3 DNA sequence: TGTGCCAGCAGCATAATTAGGGACTATGGCTACACCTTC.

In this sample, this clone turned up once. As DNA, the CDR3 is TGTGCCAGCAGTGAGCTGGGGGGGCGCGACGGTTGGCCCCAGCATTTT. This codes for CASSELGGRDGWPQHF. This sequence joins TRBV6-1 and TRBJ1-5, with D tentatively TRBD1 (6 bases). The ends were cut back, 3 bases at V and 9 bases at J, with 21 bases in the middle. The CDR3 length is 16 residues. Germline V lookup: CDR1 MNHNS, CDR2 SASEGT.

The rearrangement joins TRBV19 to TRBJ2-2; possible D gene TRBD2, 5 bases. Trimming took off 7 bases at V and 3 bases at J, with 15 bases between the two ends. The CDR3 spans 15 residues. From germline, CDR1 is LNHDA and CDR2 SQIVND (reference sequence). CDR3 region: CASTAPTGDTGELFF. As DNA, the CDR3 is TGTGCCAGTACTGCCCCCACCGGGGACACCGGGGAGCTGTTTTTT.

The V call is TRBV7-3, the J call TRBJ2-1, with a possible D match to TRBD2 (5 bases). Per the germline V gene, CDR1 is SGHTA and CDR2 is FQGTGA. This CDR3 spans 16 amino acids. The ends were cut back, 5 bases at V and 7 bases at J, with 21 bases in the middle. As DNA, the CDR3 is TGTGCCAGCAGCCCAGGATCCTCTGGGAGTCTGAATGAGCAGTTCTTC. Protein: CASSPGSSGSLNEQFF.

The V and J genes are TRBV9 and TRBJ1-2; TRBD1 might be the D (6 bases). Germline assignment: CDR1 SGDLS and CDR2 YYNGEE. The CDR3 spans 15 residues. The ends were cut back, 4 bases at V and 2 bases at J, with 15 bases in the middle. CDR3 in amino acids: CASSTPQGLNYGYTF. CDR3 nucleotides: TGTGCCAGCAGCACCCCACAGGGATTAAACTATGGCTACACCTTC.

The J gene is TRBJ1-2, the V gene TRBV28; D not resolved. The CDR3 has 14 amino acids. CDR1 is MDHEN, CDR2 SYDVKM, per germline. V shed 6 bases and J shed 7 bases, with 18 bases lying between them. The CDR3 reads CASRPDNPLFGYTF. CDR3 DNA sequence: TGTGCCAGCAGACCCGACAACCCTTTGTTTGGCTACACCTTC.

The chain employs TRBV11-2 and TRBJ2-3; no clear D gene. This CDR3 is built from 17 residues. The germline gives CDR1 SGHAT, CDR2 FQNNGV. Deletions cut 4 bases from V and 0 bases from J, with 17 bases between. CDR3 protein: CASSSSDGRASTDTQYF. The CDR3 nucleotides read TGTGCCAGCAGCTCCTCGGACGGACGTGCTAGCACAGATACGCAGTATTTT.

This clone was found a few times. This chain connects TRBV7-9 to TRBJ1-5; maybe TRBD1 (6 bases). CDR3 size: 16 residues. Trimming stripped 4 bases from V and 0 bases from J, with 13 bases between. The germline V gene encodes CDR1 SEHNR and CDR2 FQNEAQ (reference sequence). CDR3: CASSSDRRFSNQPQHF. The CDR3 nucleotides are TGTGCCAGCAGCTCGGACAGAAGGTTTAGCAATCAGCCCCAGCATTTT. Filled out from reference TRBV7-9 and TRBJ1-5, the complete variable domain reads DTGVSQNPRHKITKRGQNVTFRCDPISEHNRLYWYRQTLGQGPEFLTYFQNEAQLEKSRLLSDRFSAERPKGSFSTLEIQRTEQGDSAMYLCASSSDRRFSNQPQHFGDGTRLSIL.

The rearrangement joins TRBV7-9 to TRBJ2-2; the D is unclear. Per germline, CDR1 SEHNR and CDR2 FQNEAQ (reference sequence). The CDR3 loop spans 16 amino acids. Trimming took 2 bases from V and 4 from J, leaving 14 bases between them. The CDR3 protein is CASSLSPGMSTGELFF. In nucleotides, the CDR3 is TGTGCCAGCAGCTTATCCCCAGGTATGAGCACCGGGGAGCTGTTTTTT.

The chain recombines TRBV19 with TRBJ2-7, with D unclear. CDR3 length: 13 residues. The germline gives CDR1 LNHDA, CDR2 SQIVND (reference sequence). V gave up 6 bases and J gave up 6 bases, with 15 bases separating them. CDR3: CASSLDISVEQYF. The CDR3 region has the DNA TGTGCCAGTAGCCTCGATATTTCAGTCGAGCAGTACTTC.

CDR3 residues: CASSYPTRLVETQYF. The CDR3 nucleotides read TGTGCCAGCAGCTACCCGACCCGATTAGTAGAGACCCAGTACTTC. The gene calls are TRBV7-9 and TRBJ2-5; no clear D gene. CDR3 length: 15 amino acids. Trimming took 4 bases from V and 4 from J, leaving 16 bases between them. CDR1 SEHNR and CDR2 FQNEAQ come from the germline V gene (reference sequence).

The chain employs TRBV19 and TRBJ2-3; 8 nucleotides agree with TRBD2. The CDR3 has 14 residues. Trimming removed 6 bases from V and 1 base from J; junction bases left unmatched: 3. From germline, CDR1 is LNHDA and CDR2 SQIVND (reference sequence). CDR3 DNA: TGTGCCAGTAGCTCCGGGGGGGGCACAGATACGCAGTATTTT. It specifies CASSSGGGTDTQYF.

The chain is built from TRBV19 and TRBJ1-1; the D gene is possibly TRBD1 (6 bases). Germline V gives CDR1 LNHDA, CDR2 SQIVND (reference sequence). There are 14 residues in the CDR3. Trimming left V 6 bases short and J 3 bases short, with 14 bases between. CDR3 loop: CASRGGGADTEAFF. CDR3 in DNA: TGTGCCAGTAGAGGGGGGGGCGCGGACACTGAAGCTTTCTTT. Filled out from reference TRBV19 and TRBJ1-1, the complete variable domain reads DGGITQSPKYLFRKEGQNVTLSCEQNLNHDAMYWYRQDPGQGLRLIYYSQIVNDFQKGDIAEGYSVSREKKESFPLTVTSAQKNPTAFYLCASRGGGADTEAFFGQGTRLTVV.

In its sample, this clone was seen a few times. The chain has TRBV7-3 and TRBJ2-3; possibly TRBD2 for D (6 bases). CDR1 is SGHTA and CDR2 is FQGTGA in the germline V gene. The CDR3 extends over 13 amino acids. Trimming cost V 2 bases and J 8 bases, with 11 bases left between them. CDR3 loop: CASSLGGDGTQYF. The DNA of the CDR3 is TGTGCCAGCAGCTTAGGCGGGGATGGTACGCAGTATTTT.

This clone was recorded at least ten times. The chain recombines TRBV14 with TRBJ1-2; D is unclear. Trimming took off 0 bases at V and 9 bases at J, with 11 bases between the two ends. CDR1 and CDR2 (germline): SGHDN, FVKESK. The CDR3 has 13 residues. The CDR3 loop reads CASSQEVGRSYTF. For the CDR3, the DNA is TGTGCCAGCAGCCAAGAAGTGGGCAGAAGCTACACCTTC.

This clone has just a few counts. The chain combines TRBV7-2 with TRBJ2-2; unclear D gene. V lost 6 bases to trimming and J lost 7 bases, with 18 bases between them. The CDR3 sequence is 15 residues long. The germline CDR1 and CDR2 sequences are SGHTA and FQGNSA. The CDR3 spells CASRTTSGSGGELFF. As DNA, the CDR3 is TGTGCCAGCAGAACCACCTCCGGGTCCGGCGGGGAGCTGTTTTTT.